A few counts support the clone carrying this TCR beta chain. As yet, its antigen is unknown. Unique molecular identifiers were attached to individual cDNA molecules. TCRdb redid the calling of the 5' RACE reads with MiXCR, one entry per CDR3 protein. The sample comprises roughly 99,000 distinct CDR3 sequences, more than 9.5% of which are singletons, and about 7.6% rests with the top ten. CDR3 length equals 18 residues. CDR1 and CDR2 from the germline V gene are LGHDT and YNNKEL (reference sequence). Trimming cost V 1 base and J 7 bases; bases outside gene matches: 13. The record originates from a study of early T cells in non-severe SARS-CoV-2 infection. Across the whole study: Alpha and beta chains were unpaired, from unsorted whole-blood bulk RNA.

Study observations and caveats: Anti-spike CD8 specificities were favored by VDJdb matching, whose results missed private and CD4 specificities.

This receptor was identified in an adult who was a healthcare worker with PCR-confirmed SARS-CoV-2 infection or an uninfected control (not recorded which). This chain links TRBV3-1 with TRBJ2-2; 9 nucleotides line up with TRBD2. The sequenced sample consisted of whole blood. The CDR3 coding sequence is TGTGCCAGCAGCCAAGTCTGGGTAGCGGGAGAGGCGTTCGGGGAGCTGTTTTTT. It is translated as CASSQVWVAGEAFGELFF.